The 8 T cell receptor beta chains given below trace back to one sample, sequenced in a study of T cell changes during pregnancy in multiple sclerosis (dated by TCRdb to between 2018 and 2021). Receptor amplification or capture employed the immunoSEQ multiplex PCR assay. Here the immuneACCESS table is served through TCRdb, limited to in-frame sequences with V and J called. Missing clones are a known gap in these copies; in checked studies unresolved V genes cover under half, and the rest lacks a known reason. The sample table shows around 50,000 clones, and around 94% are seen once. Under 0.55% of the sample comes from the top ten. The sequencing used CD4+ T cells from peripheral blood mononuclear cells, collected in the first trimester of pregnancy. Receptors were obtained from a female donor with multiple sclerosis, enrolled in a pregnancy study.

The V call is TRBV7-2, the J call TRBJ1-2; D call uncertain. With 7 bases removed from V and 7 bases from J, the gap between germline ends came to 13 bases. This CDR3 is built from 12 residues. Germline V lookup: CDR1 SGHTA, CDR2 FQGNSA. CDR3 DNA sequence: TGTGCCAGCACCATCCAAGGAGGTGGCTACACCTTC. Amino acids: CASTIQGGGYTF.

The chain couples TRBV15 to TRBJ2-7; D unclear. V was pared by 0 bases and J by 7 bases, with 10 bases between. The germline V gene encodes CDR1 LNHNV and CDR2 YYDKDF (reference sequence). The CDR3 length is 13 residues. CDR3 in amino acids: CATSRDPLREQYF. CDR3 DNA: TGTGCCACCAGCAGAGATCCCTTGCGTGAGCAGTACTTC.

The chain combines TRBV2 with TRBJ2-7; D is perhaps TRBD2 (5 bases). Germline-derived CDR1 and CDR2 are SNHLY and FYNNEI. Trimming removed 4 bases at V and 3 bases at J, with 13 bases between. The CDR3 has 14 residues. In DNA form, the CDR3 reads TGTGCCAGCAGTGGTGGGAGAATCTACTACGAGCAGTACTTC. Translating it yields CASSGGRIYYEQYF.

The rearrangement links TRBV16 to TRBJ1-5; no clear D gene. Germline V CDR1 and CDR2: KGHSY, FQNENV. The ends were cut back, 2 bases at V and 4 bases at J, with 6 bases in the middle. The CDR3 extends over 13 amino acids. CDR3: CASSQQTNQPQHF. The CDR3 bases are TGTGCCAGCAGCCAACAGACAAATCAGCCCCAGCATTTT.

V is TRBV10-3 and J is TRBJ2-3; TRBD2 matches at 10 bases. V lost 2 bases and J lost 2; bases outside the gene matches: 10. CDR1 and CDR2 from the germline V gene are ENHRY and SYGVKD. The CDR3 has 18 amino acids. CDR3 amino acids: CAISEKWASGGDTDTQYF. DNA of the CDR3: TGTGCCATCAGTGAGAAGTGGGCTAGCGGGGGAGACACAGATACGCAGTATTTT.

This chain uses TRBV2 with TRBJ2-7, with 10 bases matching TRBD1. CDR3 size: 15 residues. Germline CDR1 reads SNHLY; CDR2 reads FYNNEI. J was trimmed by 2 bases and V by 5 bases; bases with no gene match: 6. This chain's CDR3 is CASSLDRGYPYEQYF. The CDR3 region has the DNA TGTGCCAGCAGTCTGGACAGGGGGTACCCCTACGAGCAGTACTTC. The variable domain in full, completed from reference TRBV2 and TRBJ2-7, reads EPEVTQTPSHQVTQMGQEVILRCVPISNHLYFYWYRQILGQKVEFLVSFYNNEISEKSEIFDDQFSVERPDGSNFTLKIRSTKLEDSAMYFCASSLDRGYPYEQYFGPGTRLTVT.

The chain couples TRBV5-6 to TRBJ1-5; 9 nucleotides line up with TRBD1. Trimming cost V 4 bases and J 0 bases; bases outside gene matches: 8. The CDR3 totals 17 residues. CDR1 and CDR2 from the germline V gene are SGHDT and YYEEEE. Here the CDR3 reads CASSRDRAGDSNQPQHF. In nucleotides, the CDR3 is TGTGCCAGCAGCCGGGACAGGGCTGGCGATAGCAATCAGCCCCAGCATTTT.

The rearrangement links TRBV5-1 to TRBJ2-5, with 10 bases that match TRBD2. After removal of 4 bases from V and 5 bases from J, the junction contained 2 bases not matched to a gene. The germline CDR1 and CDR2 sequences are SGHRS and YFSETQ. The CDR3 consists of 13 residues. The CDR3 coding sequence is TGCGCCAGCAGCGCGACTAGCGGGGAGACCCAGTACTTC. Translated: CASSATSGETQYF.